What follows are 22 T cell receptor beta chains derived from one specimen sequenced in a study of shared clonotypes between healthy human individuals. Repertoires were generated with immunoSEQ multiplex PCR, while TCRdb's copy carries only in-frame clones and drops some. There are approximately 2,200,000 clones in the sample; about 93% occur only once, and 1.5% to 2% lies in the top ten. CD8 cells classed as naive were CD45RO-negative and positively selected for CCR7, excluding terminally differentiated effector memory CD45RA+ cells. The specimen was naive CD8+ T cells from PBMCs. These receptor sequences come from a man between 18 and 29 years old in good health. Some clones in this sample may be carry-over from other donors' samples.

The chain employs TRBV7-9 and TRBJ1-3, with 7 bases identical to TRBD1. V shed 5 bases, J shed 0 bases, and the junction held 4 bases outside the gene matches. This CDR3 has 15 amino acids. The germline V gene has CDR1 SEHNR and CDR2 FQNEAQ (reference sequence). CDR3 bases: TGTGCCAGCAGCCCGACAGGGAGCTCTGGAAACACCATATATTTT. Protein sequence: CASSPTGSSGNTIYF.

The V and J genes are TRBV1 and TRBJ2-2; TRBD2 is the table's D call and was not checked against the DNA. TRBV1 is marked as a pseudogene. CDR3 length: 17 amino acids. The CDR3 protein is CTSSQGVPGLEVGELFF. DNA of the CDR3: TGCACCAGCAGCCAAGGGGTTCCGGGACTGGAGGTCGGGGAGCTGTTTTTT.

On this clone: The sample contains more than one DNA sequence encoding this CDR3. The genes are TRBV6-5 and TRBJ2-1; 7 nucleotides agree with TRBD2. Germline V gene sequence: CDR1 MNHEY, CDR2 SVGAGI. After removal of 0 bases from V and 2 bases from J, the junction contained 4 bases not matched to a gene. The CDR3 has 16 residues. Here the CDR3 reads CASSYSAGDTYNEQFF. The CDR3 nucleotides are TGTGCCAGCAGTTACTCTGCGGGGGATACCTACAATGAGCAGTTCTTC.

This rearrangement joins TRBV10-3 to TRBJ2-7; 7 bases map to TRBD2. The CDR3 covers 13 residues. Germline V gives CDR1 ENHRY, CDR2 SYGVKD. The J segment lost 4 bases and the V segment lost 2 bases, leaving 2 bases of the junction unmatched. CDR3: CAISEVGGYEQYF. Written as DNA, the CDR3 is TGTGCCATCAGTGAGGTGGGGGGGTACGAGCAGTACTTC.

The chain joins TRBV28 to TRBJ2-1; no definite D call. The germline gives CDR1 MDHEN, CDR2 SYDVKM. V shed 3 bases and J shed 3 bases, with 9 bases lying between them. The CDR3 covers 14 residues. For the CDR3, the DNA is TGTGCCAGCAGTTTGGTAAGGGTCTACAATGAGCAGTTCTTC. It translates to CASSLVRVYNEQFF. The entire variable domain, with the rest obtained from reference TRBV28 and TRBJ2-1, is as follows: DVKVTQSSRYLVKRTGEKVFLECVQDMDHENMFWYRQDPGLGLRLIYFSYDVKMKEKGDIPEGYSVSREKKERFSLILESASTNQTSMYLCASSLVRVYNEQFFGPGTRLTVL.

The J gene is TRBJ2-3, the V gene TRBV27; D remains unclear. This CDR3 has 16 residues. V was pared by 4 bases and J by 0 bases, with 14 bases between. Germline values: CDR1 MNHEY, CDR2 SMNVEV (reference sequence). The CDR3 reads CASSSSRPPSTDTQYF. The CDR3 DNA reads as TGTGCCAGCAGTTCAAGCCGACCCCCTAGCACAGATACGCAGTATTTT.

The V and J genes are TRBV9 and TRBJ2-7, with TRBD1 matching over 10 bases. The CDR3 is made up of 14 amino acids. Germline assignment: CDR1 SGDLS and CDR2 YYNGEE. J lost 3 bases, V lost 7 bases, and 7 bases had no gene match. As DNA, the CDR3 is TGTGCCAGCCACCCCGGGACAGGGGACTACGAGCAGTACTTC. Translated: CASHPGTGDYEQYF.

This rearrangement joins TRBV11-3 to TRBJ2-7; D unresolved. With 2 bases removed from V and 0 bases from J, the gap between germline ends came to 8 bases. CDR3 size: 14 residues. Germline CDR1 is SGHNT and CDR2 is YENEEA. The CDR3 DNA follows: TGTGCCAGCAGCTTATTGGGAAGCTCCTACGAGCAGTACTTC. Protein product: CASSLLGSSYEQYF.

The chain joins TRBV2 to TRBJ2-1; D perhaps matches TRBD2 (6 bases). CDR1 SNHLY and CDR2 FYNNEI come from the germline V gene. There are 14 residues in the CDR3. V was trimmed by 10 bases and J by 8 bases, leaving 21 bases between them. In nucleotides, the CDR3 is TGTGCCACCCCGGGTAGCGGACTCGGTGATGAGCAGTTCTTC. Translating gives CATPGSGLGDEQFF. Filled out from reference TRBV2 and TRBJ2-1, the complete variable domain reads EPEVTQTPSHQVTQMGQEVILRCVPISNHLYFYWYRQILGQKVEFLVSFYNNEISEKSEIFDDQFSVERPDGSNFTLKIRSTKLEDSAMYFCATPGSGLGDEQFFGPGTRLTVL.

Notes on this clone: The sample contains more than one DNA sequence encoding this CDR3. CDR3 coding DNA: TGCGCCAGCAGCCAAGACCGATCCGAGCAGTACTTC. Translation gives CASSQDRSEQYF. V gene TRBV4-1 combines with J gene TRBJ2-7; D remains ambiguous. The CDR3 is 12 amino acids. Germline CDR1 and CDR2: MGHRA and YSYEKL. The V end lost 0 bases, the J end lost 6 bases, and 6 bases lay between the germline ends.

The CDR3: CASSWTNMAEQYF. CDR3 nucleotide sequence: TGTGCCAGCAGCTGGACTAATATGGCCGAGCAGTACTTC. V usage is TRBV5-6 and J usage is TRBJ2-7, with D perhaps TRBD2 (6 bases). This CDR3 is 13 amino acids long. Trimming left V 3 bases short and J 6 bases short, with 13 bases between. Looked up from germline, CDR1 is SGHDT and CDR2 is YYEEEE. Full variable domain (outside the CDR3, taken from reference TRBV5-6 and TRBJ2-7): DAGVTQSPTHLIKTRGQQVTLRCSPKSGHDTVSWYQQALGQGPQFIFQYYEEEERQRGNFPDRFSGHQFPNYSSELNVNALLLGDSALYLCASSWTNMAEQYFGPGTRLTVT.

V is TRBV9 and J is TRBJ2-1; 9 bases line up with TRBD2. CDR1 and CDR2 from the germline V gene are SGDLS and YYNGEE. CDR3 length equals 19 residues. The trim removed 1 base at V and 5 bases at J, leaving 16 bases unmatched. The chain's CDR3 is CASSVPQEISGGINNEQFF. The CDR3 nucleotides are TGTGCCAGCAGCGTACCCCAGGAGATTAGCGGGGGCATCAACAATGAGCAGTTCTTC.

The V and J genes are TRBV28 and TRBJ2-7; the match to TRBD1 covers 8 bases. This CDR3 is built from 16 residues. Trimming cost V 3 bases and J 2 bases; bases outside gene matches: 9. CDR1 and CDR2 (germline): MDHEN, SYDVKM. The CDR3 loop is CASSFQGAGITYEQYF. DNA of the CDR3: TGTGCCAGCAGTTTTCAGGGGGCAGGGATCACCTACGAGCAGTACTTC.

V gene TRBV7-3 combines with J gene TRBJ2-7, with 7 bases lining up with TRBD2. CDR3 length equals 15 residues. V was pared by 5 bases and J by 0 bases, with 7 bases of the junction left unmatched. Germline assignment: CDR1 SGHTA and CDR2 FQGTGA. For the CDR3, the DNA is TGTGCCAGCAGCGCCCGCGGCGGGAGCTCCTACGAGCAGTACTTC. Residues: CASSARGGSSYEQYF. The entire variable domain, with the rest obtained from reference TRBV7-3 and TRBJ2-7, is as follows: GAGVSQTPSNKVTEKGKYVELRCDPISGHTALYWYRQSLGQGPEFLIYFQGTGAADDSGLPNDRFFAVRPEGSVSTLKIQRTERGDSAVYLCASSARGGSSYEQYFGPGTRLTVT.

The CDR3: CASSRTSATGELFF. CDR3 nucleotide sequence: TGTGCCAGCAGCCGGACTAGCGCCACCGGGGAGCTGTTTTTT. The chain recombines TRBV7-9 with TRBJ2-2; 9 bases line up with TRBD2. This CDR3 spans 14 amino acids. Unmatched junction bases numbered 2, after V lost 5 bases and J lost 4 bases. Germline CDR1 reads SEHNR; CDR2 reads FQNEAQ (reference sequence).

The genes are TRBV29-1 and TRBJ2-7, with 8 bases identical to TRBD2. The V segment lost 7 bases and the J segment 3 bases; nucleotides outside the gene matches: 11. Germline CDR1 is SQVTM and CDR2 is ANQGSEA. The CDR3 is 14 residues long. Written as DNA, the CDR3 is TGCAGCGCCGGGGGGGGAGCGGCGATCTACGAGCAGTACTTC. Protein sequence: CSAGGGAAIYEQYF.

The J gene is TRBJ2-7, the V gene TRBV11-2, with 11 bases aligning to TRBD2. J was trimmed by 4 bases and V by 6 bases; bases with no gene match: 5. CDR1 SGHAT and CDR2 FQNNGV come from the germline V gene. This CDR3 contains 14 residues. The CDR3 region has the DNA TGTGCCAGCAGACCTACTAGCGGGAGATACGAGCAGTACTTC. Its translation: CASRPTSGRYEQYF.

This chain uses TRBV2 with TRBJ2-7; TRBD1 might be the D (6 bases). Germline-derived CDR1 and CDR2 are SNHLY and FYNNEI. This CDR3 has 14 amino acids. V dropped 6 bases and J dropped 2 bases, with 14 bases sitting between them. The CDR3 is CASRHRDRTYEQYF. The CDR3 DNA reads TGTGCCAGCAGACACAGGGATAGAACCTACGAGCAGTACTTC.

The chain links TRBV27 to TRBJ2-2; D remains unclear. Germline V gene data show CDR1 as MNHEY and CDR2 as SMNVEV (reference sequence). This CDR3 has 16 amino acids. V was pared by 5 bases and J by 4 bases, with 17 bases between. DNA of the CDR3: TGTGCCAGCAGTCTTGCCCCCCGCGCAGGCACCGGGGAGCTGTTTTTT. Its protein product is CASSLAPRAGTGELFF.

This clone was seen a single time. The V and J genes are TRBV5-6 and TRBJ2-7; 9 nucleotides agree with TRBD1. V trimming: 2 bases; J trimming: 10 bases; junction bases outside the gene matches: 4. This CDR3 spans 12 amino acids. The V gene's germline CDR1 is SGHDT and CDR2 YYEEEE. This chain's CDR3 is CASSFGTGLQYF. DNA of the CDR3: TGTGCCAGCAGCTTTGGGACAGGGCTACAGTACTTC.

Details on this clone: A junction boundary mismatches the germline segment, possibly from a read error. This chain uses TRBV18 with TRBJ2-2; the D is unclear. This CDR3 region has 15 residues. CDR1 is KGHSH, CDR2 LQKENI, per germline. This chain's CDR3 is CASSLGRTNTGELFF. The CDR3, as DNA: TGTGCCAGCTCACTTGGCCGGACGAATACCGGGGAGCTGTTTTTT.

The V gene is TRBV20-1, the J gene TRBJ1-2; tentative D call: TRBD1 (5 bases). The germline gives CDR1 DFQATT, CDR2 SNEGSKA (reference sequence). V was shortened by 4 bases and J by 4 bases, with 7 bases between the two germline ends. The CDR3 length is 11 residues. The CDR3 loop is CSAMTVYGYTF. The CDR3 nucleotides are TGCAGTGCTATGACAGTCTATGGCTACACCTTC.